Listed below are T cell receptor beta chains from one sample, sequenced in a study of T cell clonotyping in hematopoietic cell transplantation. The table came from immunoSEQ multiplex PCR; TCRdb's copy has only in-frame clones and leaves some out. The sample contains about 9,000 clones, roughly nine tenths of which appear only once. The sequenced sample was PBMCs, obtained 180 days after allogeneic stem cell transplant. Source of these receptors: a human patient who had an allogeneic stem cell transplant, so the T cells may come from the graft donor. The donor label of this sample is uncertain. Some clones in this sample may be carry-over from other donors' samples. Both conserved end residues are part of each CDR3. The D gene is left open where the match is weak. Where a row states a size, it is once, few, many or the class of an expanded clone; other rows omit it.

CDR3aa	CDR3nt	abundance	d_gene	v_gene	j_gene
CASSQFPPGQGAGQPQHF	TGTGCCAGCAGCCAATTTCCCCCTGGACAGGGGGCCGGGCAGCCCCAGCATTTT	few	TRBD1	TRBV16	TRBJ1-5
CASSFTSGGAETQYF	TGTGCCAGCAGTTTTACTAGCGGGGGGGCAGAGACCCAGTACTTC	once	TRBD2	TRBV28	TRBJ2-5
CATSRDRGAYEQYF	TGTGCCACCAGCAGAGATAGGGGCGCCTACGAGCAGTACTTC	medium-sized	.	TRBV15	TRBJ2-7
CASSLEAEGGYTF	TGTGCCAGCAGCTTAGAGGCCGAGGGCGGCTACACCTTC	.	.	TRBV7-2	TRBJ1-2
CASSFGAGNEQYF	TGTGCCAGCAGCTTCGGGGCAGGGAACGAGCAGTACTTC	few	.	TRBV7-3	TRBJ2-7
CASSLDRVGYTF	TGTGCCAGCAGCTTGGACAGGGTTGGCTACACCTTC	.	TRBD1	TRBV11-2	TRBJ1-2
CASSLASAILNYEQYF	TGTGCCAGCAGCTTAGCATCCGCCATTCTCAACTACGAGCAGTACTTC	.	.	TRBV7-2	TRBJ2-7
CAWDTGTSNNEQFF	TGTGCCTGGGATACCGGGACCTCGAACAATGAGCAGTTCTTC	.	.	TRBV30	TRBJ2-1
CASSGWDREGFHGYTF	TGTGCCAGCAGCGGATGGGACAGGGAAGGCTTCCATGGCTACACCTTC	.	TRBD1	TRBV7-2	TRBJ1-2
CASSLGDSTPYEQYF	TGTGCCAGCAGCTTAGGGGACAGTACCCCCTACGAGCAGTACTTC	.	TRBD1	TRBV7-6	TRBJ2-7
CASSLQENQPQHF	TGTGCCAGCAGCCTACAGGAGAATCAGCCCCAGCATTTT	.	.	TRBV7-6	TRBJ1-5
CSVGRDGTNEKLFF	TGCAGCGTCGGCCGGGACGGCACTAATGAAAAACTGTTTTTT	medium-sized	.	TRBV29-1	TRBJ1-4
CSVTGGQGTQPQHF	TGCAGCGTTACGGGGGGCCAGGGAACTCAGCCCCAGCATTTT	.	.	TRBV29-1	TRBJ1-5